This passage covers 27 T cell receptor beta chains from one sample sequenced in a study of T cell clonality in common variable immunodeficiency. Here immunoSEQ multiplex PCR was the method, and the copy in TCRdb shows in-frame clones only, minus some. The specimen has roughly 58,000 clones, none found just once. The sample comprised peripheral blood mononuclear cells. All receptors come from a person between 18 and 75 years old in good health.

This clone appeared many times. The missing CDR3 end, 3 residues past where the read stops, is filled in from the germline J gene. This chain links TRBV27 with TRBJ2-4; tentative D call: TRBD2 (6 bases). The CDR3 is 13 amino acids. The germline V gene encodes CDR1 MNHEY and CDR2 SMNVEV (reference sequence). Trimming took 6 bases from V and 8 from J, leaving 14 bases between them. CDR3 DNA, as far as it was read: TGTGCCAGCAGAAGAACCTGGAGGGACATT. Translation: CASRRTWRDI. The full CDR3 protein reads CASRRTWRDIQYF.

This clone was recorded at least ten times. Read data end 3 residues before the CDR3 end; the end is taken from the germline J gene. This chain uses TRBV5-1 with TRBJ1-2; TRBD1 might be the D (5 bases). Trimming shortened V by 0 bases and J by 7 bases, and 13 bases separated the two germline ends. Germline values: CDR1 SGHRS, CDR2 YFSETQ. The CDR3 covers 14 residues. The part of the CDR3 DNA that was read is TGCGCCAGCAGCTTGGACGTCGGGGGTGGTGGC. This encodes CASSLDVGGGG. The whole CDR3 is CASSLDVGGGGYTF.

This clone appeared many times. The read is 3 residues too short to cover the CDR3 end, so that end is filled in from the germline J gene. V and J are TRBV10-3 and TRBJ2-3, with 8 bases that match TRBD2. The CDR3 spans 17 residues. The V gene end was trimmed by 4 bases and the J gene end by 1 base; junction bases not matched to a gene: 10. From germline, CDR1 is ENHRY and CDR2 SYGVKD. Here the CDR3 reads CAISAFRTSRGTDTQYF. CDR3 bases read: TGTGCCATCAGTGCCTTCAGGACTAGCCGGGGCACAGATACG.

This clone was seen ten or more times. The read is 3 residues too short to cover the CDR3 end, so that end is filled in from the germline J gene. The genes are TRBV7-9 and TRBJ1-1; 10 nucleotides match TRBD1. Losses at the gene ends were 4 bases for V and 6 bases for J; bases not matched to a gene: 8. The CDR3 extends over 15 amino acids. In germline, CDR1 is SEHNR, CDR2 FQNEAQ (reference sequence). CDR3 DNA (partial): TGTGCCAGCAGCTCCTTCCGCGGGACAGGGGCTGAA. Translating it yields CASSSFRGTGAE. The entire CDR3 sequence reads CASSSFRGTGAEAFF.

This clone showed up many times. The read comes to an end 3 residues before the CDR3 does, leaving the germline J gene to fill in the end. J is TRBJ2-1 and V is TRBV7-6; 7 nucleotides agree with TRBD2. The trim removed 5 bases at V and 0 bases at J, leaving 10 bases unmatched. CDR1 is SGHVS, CDR2 FNYEAQ, per germline. This CDR3 contains 17 residues. The sequenced part of the CDR3 DNA is TGTGCCAGCAGCCCCGAGGCCGGGGGGAGCTCCTACAATGAG. Its protein is CASSPEAGGSSYNE. The CDR3, in full, reads CASSPEAGGSSYNEQFF.

The sample holds many counts of this clone. Coverage ceases 3 residues before the CDR3 finishes, and the germline J gene fills in the end. The genes are TRBV4-1 and TRBJ2-2, with a tentative D call TRBD2 (7 bases). Trimming removed 4 bases from V and 6 bases from J, with 15 bases in between. CDR3 length: 15 residues. The germline V gene has CDR1 MGHRA and CDR2 YSYEKL. The covered CDR3 bases are TGCGCCAGCAGCCCGCGGGCGGGGGCAGCCGGGGAG. This gives the protein CASSPRAGAAGE. Given in full, the CDR3 is CASSPRAGAAGELFF.

This clone was detected many times. The CDR3 end is not reached by the read, which stops 3 residues before it; the germline J gene fills it in. The V gene is TRBV15, the J gene TRBJ1-4, with 7 bases that match TRBD1. The trim removed 3 bases at V and 2 bases at J, leaving 3 bases unmatched. In germline, CDR1 is LNHNV, CDR2 YYDKDF (reference sequence). This CDR3 contains 15 residues. The CDR3: CATSRETGTNEKLFF. Partial CDR3 DNA: TGTGCCACCAGCAGGGAGACAGGGACTAATGAAAAA.

This clone has ten or more counts. One end of the junction is discordant with germline, which a read error may explain. Read data end 3 residues before the CDR3 end; the end is taken from the germline J gene. The chain links TRBV4-2 to TRBJ2-2; TRBD1 agrees at 7 bases. Looked up from germline, CDR1 is LGHNA and CDR2 is YNFKEQ. This CDR3 comprises 14 residues. The CDR3 bases that were read are TGCGCCAGCAGCCAAGAACAGGGGACCGGGGAG. Its protein product is CASSQEQGTGE. The full CDR3 protein is CASSQEQGTGELFF.

There are many counts of this clone. The read is 3 residues too short to cover the CDR3 end, so that end is filled in from the germline J gene. V and J are TRBV5-1 and TRBJ2-2; 7 bases are a match to TRBD1. Looked up from germline, CDR1 is SGHRS and CDR2 is YFSETQ. There are 15 residues in the CDR3. Trimming cost V 0 bases and J 5 bases; bases outside gene matches: 4. This chain's CDR3 is CASSLGQGETGELFF. The sequenced CDR3 bases are TGCGCCAGCAGCTTGGGACAGGGAGAAACCGGGGAG.

Note on this clone: The read falls 3 residues short of the CDR3 end, and the missing part is taken from the germline J gene. V gene TRBV18 combines with J gene TRBJ1-1; 8 bases match TRBD1. The germline V gene has CDR1 KGHSH and CDR2 LQKENI. There are 15 residues in the CDR3. The sequenced part of the CDR3 DNA is TGTGCCAGCTCACCAGACAGGGGAATAGTAAAAGGA. As protein: CASSPDRGIVKG. The whole CDR3 sequence reads CASSPDRGIVKGAFF.

This clone turned up a few times. The CDR3 end falls 3 residues outside the read, so it is completed with the germline J gene. The chain links TRBV2 to TRBJ1-2; D is possibly TRBD1 (5 bases). The CDR3 has 12 residues. Germline assignment: CDR1 SNHLY and CDR2 FYNNEI. Trimming pared 6 bases from V and 4 bases from J, leaving 9 bases between. CDR3 residues: CASRQGSYGYTF. The DNA read from the CDR3 is TGTGCCAGCAGGCAGGGAAGCTATGGC. Using reference TRBV2 and TRBJ1-2 for the parts outside the CDR3, the full variable domain is EPEVTQTPSHQVTQMGQEVILRCVPISNHLYFYWYRQILGQKVEFLVSFYNNEISEKSEIFDDQFSVERPDGSNFTLKIRSTKLEDSAMYFCASRQGSYGYTFGSGTRLTVV.

This clone appeared many times. The CDR3 extends 3 residues past the end of the read, so its final part is completed from the germline J gene. Within the sample, other DNA sequences also encode this same CDR3. This rearrangement joins TRBV5-6 to TRBJ2-5; D possibly corresponds to TRBD1 (5 bases). Trimming pared 1 base from V and 2 bases from J, leaving 9 bases between. Germline V gene lookup returns CDR1 SGHDT and CDR2 YYEEEE. The CDR3 consists of 14 residues. The DNA read from the CDR3 is TGTGCCAGCAGCTTGAAAGGGGTTCAAGAGACC. It encodes CASSLKGVQET. The whole CDR3 protein is CASSLKGVQETQYF.

This clone was seen repeatedly, ten times or more. The read comes to an end 3 residues before the CDR3 does, leaving the germline J gene to fill in the end. The chain recombines TRBV9 with TRBJ2-2, with D possibly matching TRBD2 (7 bases). CDR1 is SGDLS and CDR2 is YYNGEE in the germline V gene. CDR3 length: 16 residues. V lost 4 bases to trimming and J lost 1 base, with 14 bases between them. Incomplete CDR3 DNA: TGTGCCAGCAGCCCAGGGGCTAGCGGGAACACCGGGGAG. Its translation is CASSPGASGNTGE. The full CDR3 is CASSPGASGNTGELFF.

This clone has a count of ten or more. The read ends 3 residues shy of where the CDR3 ends; the end is completed using the germline J gene. The chain combines TRBV5-4 with TRBJ2-1, with 7 bases that match TRBD2. The CDR3 has 16 amino acids. The J segment lost 2 bases and the V segment lost 0 bases, leaving 5 bases of the junction unmatched. Germline CDR1 SGHNT, CDR2 YYREEE (reference sequence). The CDR3 protein is CASSLGLAVTYNEQFF. The part of the CDR3 DNA that was read is TGTGCCAGCAGCTTGGGCCTAGCGGTTACCTACAATGAG.

About this clone itself: Coverage ceases 3 residues before the CDR3 finishes, and the germline J gene fills in the end. The chain links TRBV10-2 to TRBJ2-3, with D possibly being TRBD1 (6 bases). The V end lost 6 bases, the J end lost 5 bases, and 12 bases lay between the germline ends. The germline gives CDR1 WSHSY, CDR2 SAAADI. The CDR3 loop spans 13 amino acids. Here the CDR3 reads CASSEQGKDTQYF. The part of the CDR3 DNA that was read is TGCGCCAGCAGCGAACAGGGCAAAGATACG.

At least ten counts were recorded for this clone. Sequencing ends 3 residues short of the CDR3 end; the germline J gene provides the rest. The V call is TRBV19, the J call TRBJ2-5, with unresolved D. Germline V gene lookup returns CDR1 LNHDA and CDR2 SQIVND (reference sequence). This CDR3 is 16 amino acids long. V shed 3 bases and J shed 7 bases, with 21 bases lying between them. CDR3 sequence: CASSILNPHPRGTQYF. The sequenced CDR3 bases are TGTGCCAGTAGTATTCTCAACCCCCACCCCCGCGGGACC. Looking up the rest from reference TRBV19 and TRBJ2-5 gives the full variable domain: DGGITQSPKYLFRKEGQNVTLSCEQNLNHDAMYWYRQDPGQGLRLIYYSQIVNDFQKGDIAEGYSVSREKKESFPLTVTSAQKNPTAFYLCASSILNPHPRGTQYFGPGTRLLVL.

This clone showed up just a few times. The sequence runs out 3 residues before the end of the CDR3; the remainder is reconstructed from the germline J gene. The gene calls are TRBV5-6 and TRBJ1-6; 10 bases align to TRBD1. The V segment lost 2 bases and the J segment 9 bases; nucleotides outside the gene matches: 5. The CDR3 is 15 amino acids. Germline lookup yields CDR1 SGHDT and CDR2 YYEEEE. CDR3 region: CASSLGTGDGSPLHF. Partial CDR3 DNA: TGTGCCAGCAGCTTAGGGACAGGGGATGGTTCACCC.

This clone came up many times. The sequenced part of the CDR3 DNA is TGCGCCAGCAGCTTGGAGGGGGGGCCCACTGAA. This translates into CASSLEGGPTE. The entire CDR3 reads CASSLEGGPTEAFF. This chain links TRBV5-1 with TRBJ1-1; D is perhaps TRBD1 (6 bases). The read halts 3 residues ahead of the CDR3 end, with the missing end drawn from the germline J gene. Germline assignment: CDR1 SGHRS and CDR2 YFSETQ. CDR3 length equals 14 residues. Trimming took off 0 bases at V and 4 bases at J, with 10 bases between the two ends.

This clone was detected ten times or more. The DNA ends 3 residues before the CDR3 does, and the rest of the CDR3 is filled in from the germline J gene. This sequence joins TRBV5-5 and TRBJ2-7, with D maybe TRBD2 (6 bases). The CDR3 loop spans 15 amino acids. V was shortened by 1 base and J by 0 bases, with 11 bases between the two germline ends. Germline V gene data show CDR1 as SGHKS and CDR2 as YYEKEE (reference sequence). CDR3 loop: CASSLNSGYSYEQYF. CDR3 bases read: TGTGCCAGCAGCTTGAATAGCGGATACTCCTACGAG.

This clone was found many times. The CDR3 end is not reached by the read, which stops 3 residues before it; the germline J gene fills it in. V gene TRBV7-6 combines with J gene TRBJ1-6, with 8 bases fitting TRBD1. The CDR3 runs to 16 residues. The germline gives CDR1 SGHVS, CDR2 FNYEAQ. V was pared by 1 base and J by 7 bases, with 6 bases of the junction left unmatched. The DNA read from the CDR3 is TGTGCCAGCAGCTTAGAGGGACAGGCCAGAAATTCACCC. Its protein product is CASSLEGQARNSP. The CDR3 in full is CASSLEGQARNSPLHF. Full variable domain (outside the CDR3, taken from reference TRBV7-6 and TRBJ1-6): GAGVSQSPRYKVTKRGQDVALRCDPISGHVSLYWYRQALGQGPEFLTYFNYEAQQDKSGLPNDRFSAERPEGSISTLTIQRTEQRDSAMYRCASSLEGQARNSPLHFGNGTRLTVT.

This clone was recorded at least ten times. The missing CDR3 end, 3 residues past where the read stops, is filled in from the germline J gene. V usage is TRBV28 and J usage is TRBJ1-6; 10 bases agree with TRBD1. Germline V gene sequence: CDR1 MDHEN, CDR2 SYDVKM. The V and J ends lost 0 bases and 7 bases, in that order; junction bases with no gene match: 9. The CDR3 is 18 residues long. The part of the CDR3 DNA that was read is TGTGCCAGCAGTTTATGGGGGGGACAGGGGTCCTTAAATTCACCC. This sequence encodes CASSLWGGQGSLNSP. The CDR3 in its entirety is CASSLWGGQGSLNSPLHF.

This clone occurred many times. The observed sequence ends 3 residues before the CDR3 terminus, with the missing tail filled in from the germline J gene. The chain carries TRBV10-2 and TRBJ2-1; weak D call: TRBD2 (7 bases). Trimming took 7 bases from V and 8 from J, leaving 12 bases between them. The CDR3 extends over 12 amino acids. Germline loops: CDR1 WSHSY, CDR2 SAAADI. The sequenced CDR3 bases are TGCGCCAGCACTCCGGGGGGCGATGAG. Encoded protein: CASTPGGDE. The entire CDR3 protein is CASTPGGDEQFF.

This clone was seen a few times. The CDR3 end is not reached by the read, which stops 3 residues before it; the germline J gene fills it in. J is TRBJ1-2 and V is TRBV30, with D possibly being TRBD1 (6 bases). Germline assignment: CDR1 GTSNPN and CDR2 SVGIG (reference sequence). This CDR3 has 16 amino acids. The CDR3 DNA, read in part, is TGTGCCTGGAGAGACTTTAACGGTGGGAGGGGGAATGAC. This sequence encodes CAWRDFNGGRGND. The full CDR3 is CAWRDFNGGRGNDYTF. Full variable domain (missing parts from reference TRBV30 and TRBJ1-2): SQTIHQWPATLVQPVGSPLSLECTVEGTSNPNLYWYRQAAGRGLQLLFYSVGIGQISSEVPQNLSASRPQDRQFILSSKKLLLSDSGFYLCAWRDFNGGRGNDYTFGSGTRLTVV.

There are many counts of this clone. The chain's CDR3 is CASSLSRNTEAFF. The sequenced part of the CDR3 DNA is TGTGCCAGCAGCTTATCCCGGAACACTGAA. V is TRBV7-2 and J is TRBJ1-1; D call uncertain. The DNA ends 3 residues before the CDR3 does, and the rest of the CDR3 is filled in from the germline J gene. This CDR3 has 13 residues. Deletions cut 2 bases from V and 1 base from J, with 5 bases between. Germline assignment: CDR1 SGHTA and CDR2 FQGNSA. The full variable domain, rest sourced from reference TRBV7-2 and TRBJ1-1, is GAGVSQSPSNKVTEKGKDVELRCDPISGHTALYWYRQSLGQGLEFLIYFQGNSAPDKSGLPSDRFSAERTGGSVSTLTIQRTQQEDSAVYLCASSLSRNTEAFFGQGTRLTVV.

This clone was seen many times. The read finishes 3 residues shy of the CDR3 end, and the germline J gene is used to complete it. The chain combines TRBV6-2 or TRBV6-3 with TRBJ2-5; D not resolved. The CDR3 spans 12 residues. Looked up from germline, CDR1 is MNHEY and CDR2 is SVGEGT. V was cut by 6 bases and J by 5 bases, with 10 bases left in between. The chain's CDR3 is CASSHNGETQYF. The sequenced part of the CDR3 DNA is TGTGCCAGCAGCCACAACGGGGAGACC.

This clone was detected ten times or more. From the germline J gene comes the end of the CDR3, since the read stops 3 residues before it. The rearrangement links TRBV5-4 to TRBJ2-3, with TRBD2 identical over 9 bases. Unmatched junction bases numbered 4, after V lost 1 base and J lost 1 base. This CDR3 has 16 amino acids. Looked up from germline, CDR1 is SGHNT and CDR2 is YYREEE (reference sequence). The CDR3 DNA, read in part, is TGTGCCAGCAGCTTGTATCAGCGGGGGGGCACAGATACG. Translated: CASSLYQRGGTDT. From start to end, the CDR3 is CASSLYQRGGTDTQYF.

On this clone: The read stops 3 residues short of the end of the CDR3; the missing end is completed from the germline J gene. This sequence joins TRBV7-9 and TRBJ1-2, with 7 bases lining up with TRBD1. Trimming cost V 1 base and J 2 bases; bases outside gene matches: 4. Per germline, CDR1 SEHNR and CDR2 FQNEAQ (reference sequence). The CDR3 is 15 amino acids. CDR3 loop: CASSLGTGGNYGYTF. The covered CDR3 bases are TGTGCCAGCAGCTTAGGGACAGGTGGAAACTATGGC.